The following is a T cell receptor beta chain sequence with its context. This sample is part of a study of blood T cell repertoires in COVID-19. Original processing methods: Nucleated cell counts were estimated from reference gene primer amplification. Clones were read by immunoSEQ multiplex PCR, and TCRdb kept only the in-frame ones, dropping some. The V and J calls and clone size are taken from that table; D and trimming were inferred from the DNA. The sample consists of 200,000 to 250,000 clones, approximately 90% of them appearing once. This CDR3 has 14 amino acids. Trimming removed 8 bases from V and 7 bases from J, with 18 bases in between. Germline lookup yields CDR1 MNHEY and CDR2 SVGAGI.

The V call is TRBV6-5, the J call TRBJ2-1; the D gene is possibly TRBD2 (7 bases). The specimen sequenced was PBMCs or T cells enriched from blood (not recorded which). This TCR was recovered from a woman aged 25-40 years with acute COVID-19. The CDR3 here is CASLTRGGENEQFF. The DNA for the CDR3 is TGTGCCAGCCTGACCCGAGGGGGGGAGAATGAGCAGTTCTTC.